This section outlines one T cell receptor (beta chain) sequence together with its context. The length of the CDR3 is 15 residues. Trimming stripped 1 base from V and 1 base from J, with 11 bases between. Germline V gives CDR1 SGHAT, CDR2 FQNNGV. This specimen belongs to a study of cytomegalovirus exposure and HLA in healthy donors. The PCR used 60 Vbeta and 13 Jbeta primers. Clones were sequenced by immunoSEQ multiplex PCR, and TCRdb holds only the in-frame ones, with some missing. The sample has about 160,000 clones, about four fifths seen once. The sample was PBMCs. The sequence came from a woman aged 45 to 65 in good health and CMV-seronegative. The rearrangement uses TRBV11-2 and TRBJ2-7; weak D call: TRBD2 (6 bases). In DNA, the CDR3 is TGTGCCAGCAGCTTAGTAGCGGAGATATCCTACGAGCAGTACTTC. This sequence encodes CASSLVAEISYEQYF.